The 5 T cell receptor beta chains presented below share a single source sample, sequenced in a study of OX40 agonist ivuxolimab in advanced cancers. The data were produced by immunoSEQ multiplex PCR, yet TCRdb's version contains in-frame clones alone and is incomplete. The sample has about 150,000 clones; 90% to 95% are singletons. The sample in question was CD4+ or CD8+ T cells sorted from blood, obtained in a trial of the OX40 agonist ivuxolimab. These receptors were taken from an adult with an advanced solid tumor such as melanoma, head and neck, liver or kidney cancer.

In its sample, this clone was seen many times. This chain joins TRBV4-1 and TRBJ1-3; 7 bases are shared with TRBD1. Unmatched junction bases numbered 8, after V lost 4 bases and J lost 5 bases. Germline assignment: CDR1 MGHRA and CDR2 YSYEKL. There are 15 residues in the CDR3. The CDR3: CASSRWVGGRNTIYF. The CDR3, as DNA: TGCGCCAGCAGCCGTTGGGTAGGGGGCCGAAACACCATATATTTT.

The V gene is TRBV6-5, the J gene TRBJ1-2; 8 nucleotides line up with TRBD1. Germline-derived CDR1 and CDR2 are MNHEY and SVGAGI. V trimming: 5 bases; J trimming: 14 bases; junction bases outside the gene matches: 19. CDR3 size: 15 residues. In DNA, the CDR3 is TGTGCCAGCAGTCGAGGTGACAGGGGTTCCCCCCATAATACCTTC. It yields the protein CASSRGDRGSPHNTF.

This clone was counted a few times. The chain employs TRBV18 and TRBJ1-6; D might be TRBD1 (5 bases). Germline CDR1 KGHSH, CDR2 LQKENI. The V gene lost 1 base and the J gene lost 6 bases, with 10 bases spanning the gap. The CDR3 covers 15 residues. The CDR3 region is CASSPQGSPNSPLHF. In DNA, the CDR3 is TGTGCCAGCTCACCACAGGGGAGTCCTAATTCACCCCTCCACTTT.

The CDR3 loop is CASKLGGRGNTYEQYF. DNA for the CDR3: TGTGCCAGCAAGCTCGGCGGGAGGGGAAACACCTACGAGCAGTACTTC. This chain joins TRBV5-4 and TRBJ2-7; 9 bases align to TRBD2. The J segment lost 2 bases and the V segment lost 6 bases, leaving 12 bases of the junction unmatched. Germline V lookup: CDR1 SGHNT, CDR2 YYREEE (reference sequence). This CDR3 region has 16 residues.

Remarks on this clone: At one end the junction does not follow the germline gene, possibly because of a read error. The identical CDR3 is also encoded by other nucleotide sequences in the sample. The genes are TRBV19 and TRBJ2-1; TRBD2 matches at 13 bases. The germline gives CDR1 LNHDA, CDR2 SQIVND (reference sequence). This CDR3 region has 19 residues. The CDR3 DNA sequence: TGCGCCAGTAGTATTTTATCGACTAGCGGGAGGCTCTCCTACAATGAGCAGTTCTTC. It specifies CASSILSTSGRLSYNEQFF.